Shown below are 24 T cell receptor beta chains from a single sample sequenced in a study of CD8 T cells in cerebrospinal fluid in Alzheimer's disease. TCRdb derives one entry per CDR3 protein from the 10x single-cell sequencing reads, leaving out DNA. The sample totals more than 1,200 distinct CDR3 sequences. Input material: cerebrospinal fluid. These receptors all come from a human donor with mild cognitive impairment.

This clonotype is labeled large based on frequency. The V and J genes are TRBV5-1 and TRBJ2-1. There are 14 residues in the CDR3. CDR1 and CDR2 (germline): SGHRS, YFSETQ. This CDR3 is CASSLGSSYNEQFF.

This clonotype is labeled medium-sized based on frequency. The chain combines TRBV7-3 with TRBJ1-3. In germline, CDR1 is SGHTA, CDR2 FQGTGA. The CDR3 has 15 residues. CDR3 in amino acids: CASSLNSGYGNTIYF. Filled out from reference TRBV7-3 and TRBJ1-3, the complete variable domain reads GAGVSQTPSNKVTEKGKYVELRCDPISGHTALYWYRQSLGQGPEFLIYFQGTGAADDSGLPNDRFFAVRPEGSVSTLKIQRTERGDSAVYLCASSLNSGYGNTIYFGEGSWLTVV.

This clonotype is classed as medium-sized by frequency. The rearrangement links TRBV5-1 to TRBJ2-7; TCRdb returns TRBD1, unconfirmable since there is no DNA. The CDR3 has 14 residues. CDR1 and CDR2 (germline): SGHRS, YFSETQ. CDR3 loop: CASSLESGQDGQYF.

This clonotype is deemed medium-sized by its frequency. V gene TRBV6-5 combines with J gene TRBJ1-1; TCRdb selects TRBD1, and the lack of DNA leaves this call unchecked. The CDR3 runs 15 residues. Germline V gene lookup returns CDR1 MNHEY and CDR2 SVGAGI. The CDR3 loop reads CASRSPRGRDTEAFF.

This clonotype is deemed medium-sized by its frequency. This chain joins TRBV5-1 and TRBJ2-7. The CDR3 is made up of 13 amino acids. The germline V gene encodes CDR1 SGHRS and CDR2 YFSETQ. CDR3 protein: CASGEEISYEQYF.

In terms of frequency, this clonotype is medium-sized (0.01 to 0.1%). The V and J genes are TRBV10-3 and TRBJ2-7; TCRdb outputs TRBD1, but without DNA this stays unchecked. The CDR3 sequence is 12 residues long. The V gene's germline CDR1 is ENHRY and CDR2 SYGVKD. The CDR3 here is CAISDGGYEQYF.

The chain joins TRBV20-1 to TRBJ1-1. This CDR3 contains 14 residues. The V gene's germline CDR1 is DFQATT and CDR2 SNEGSKA (reference sequence). The CDR3 spells CSARDLRLNTEAFF.

This clonotype is deemed medium-sized by its frequency. V and J are TRBV20-1 and TRBJ1-1; with no DNA, the TCRdb D assignment of TRBD1 cannot be verified. Per germline, CDR1 DFQATT and CDR2 SNEGSKA (reference sequence). The CDR3 has 15 amino acids. The CDR3 reads CSAPDRGLGVTEAFF.

This clonotype registers medium-sized by frequency. This sequence joins TRBV28 and TRBJ2-7; the D call from TCRdb, TRBD2, cannot be confirmed without DNA. The CDR3 is made up of 14 amino acids. Germline V CDR1 and CDR2: MDHEN, SYDVKM. Here the CDR3 reads CASSLGGARYEQYF. The full variable domain, its missing parts supplied by reference TRBV28 and TRBJ2-7, is DVKVTQSSRYLVKRTGEKVFLECVQDMDHENMFWYRQDPGLGLRLIYFSYDVKMKEKGDIPEGYSVSREKKERFSLILESASTNQTSMYLCASSLGGARYEQYFGPGTRLTVT.

The rearrangement joins TRBV2 to TRBJ2-7; TCRdb returns TRBD2, unconfirmable since there is no DNA. Looked up from germline, CDR1 is SNHLY and CDR2 is FYNNEI. CDR3 size: 13 residues. The CDR3 here is CASNIAGNNEQYF.

The rearrangement uses TRBV29-1 and TRBJ2-5; no DNA is available, so the TRBD2 call from TCRdb remains unchecked. Germline V gene data show CDR1 as SQVTM and CDR2 as ANQGSEA. The CDR3 runs 13 residues. The CDR3 loop is CSVLAGGGETQYF.

J is TRBJ1-5 and V is TRBV27. From germline, CDR1 is MNHEY and CDR2 SMNVEV (reference sequence). The length of the CDR3 is 11 residues. The CDR3 region is CASIRRKPQHF.

The CDR3 sequence: CASSPPYRAGANVLTF. The chain carries TRBV18 and TRBJ2-6; without DNA, the TCRdb call of TRBD1 cannot be checked. Germline V gene data show CDR1 as KGHSH and CDR2 as LQKENI. This CDR3 contains 16 residues.

This clonotype counts as medium-sized by frequency. This sequence joins TRBV29-1 and TRBJ2-7; TCRdb's assignment of TRBD1 cannot be checked, as there is no DNA. The CDR3 loop spans 14 amino acids. CDR1 and CDR2 (germline): SQVTM, ANQGSEA. The CDR3 loop is CSVEPGGAPNEQYF.

This clonotype is medium-sized by frequency. CDR3 sequence reads: CASTISKRGNEKLFF. The chain links TRBV28 to TRBJ1-4. The CDR3 has 15 residues. Germline V gene data show CDR1 as MDHEN and CDR2 as SYDVKM.

This clonotype counts as medium-sized by frequency. V gene TRBV20-1 combines with J gene TRBJ1-5; the TRBD1 assignment by TCRdb is unverifiable without DNA. Germline CDR1 DFQATT, CDR2 SNEGSKA (reference sequence). The CDR3 totals 13 residues. CDR3 amino acids: CSVSRDRVQPQHF.

The V and J genes are TRBV10-3 and TRBJ2-7. The CDR3 runs 14 residues. Germline CDR1 reads ENHRY; CDR2 reads SYGVKD. CDR3: CAISEEVGAYEQYF.

The J gene is TRBJ2-7, the V gene TRBV20-1; TCRdb reports TRBD2, a call that lacks DNA to check it against. The CDR3 runs to 13 residues. Germline loops: CDR1 DFQATT, CDR2 SNEGSKA (reference sequence). The CDR3 sequence: CSAGAGGPREQYF.

The rearrangement links TRBV3-1 to TRBJ2-3; the TCRdb call, TRBD1, lacks DNA for checking. CDR3 length: 16 amino acids. CDR1 is LGHDT and CDR2 is YNNKEL in the germline V gene (reference sequence). This CDR3 reads CASSRRDKEYTDTQYF.

The genes are TRBV11-2 and TRBJ2-3; the TCRdb call, TRBD1, lacks DNA for checking. There are 14 residues in the CDR3. CDR1 and CDR2 (germline): SGHAT, FQNNGV. The CDR3 here is CASEKIGGGNTQYF.

The J gene is TRBJ2-7, the V gene TRBV19; no DNA is available, so the TRBD1 call from TCRdb remains unchecked. The CDR3 loop spans 15 amino acids. Germline V gene data show CDR1 as LNHDA and CDR2 as SQIVND (reference sequence). The CDR3 region is CASSRETGQGYEQYF. The full variable domain, in which reference TRBV19 and TRBJ2-7 provide the parts outside the CDR3, is DGGITQSPKYLFRKEGQNVTLSCEQNLNHDAMYWYRQDPGQGLRLIYYSQIVNDFQKGDIAEGYSVSREKKESFPLTVTSAQKNPTAFYLCASSRETGQGYEQYFGPGTRLTVT.

Measured by frequency, this clonotype is medium-sized (0.01 to 0.1%). The chain recombines TRBV28 with TRBJ2-1; TCRdb picks TRBD1, but there is no DNA to check that call. This CDR3 spans 15 amino acids. Per the germline V gene, CDR1 is MDHEN and CDR2 is SYDVKM. CDR3 residues: CASSGQGISYNEQFF.

This clonotype is identified as medium-sized from frequency. The CDR3 sequence is CASSLGLARTDTQYF. The chain recombines TRBV2 with TRBJ2-3; the TCRdb call, TRBD2, lacks DNA for checking. Germline V gives CDR1 SNHLY, CDR2 FYNNEI. The CDR3 is 15 residues long.

By frequency, this clonotype is large. The gene calls are TRBV7-2 and TRBJ2-4; absent DNA, TCRdb's TRBD2 call cannot be checked. There are 17 residues in the CDR3. Germline V gene sequence: CDR1 SGHTA, CDR2 FQGNSA. The CDR3 loop reads CASSSRAGGGAKNIQYF.